This T cell receptor (beta chain) was obtained from a study of PD-1 blockade in classical Hodgkin lymphoma. Study outcomes and limitations: The authors excluded patients who started nivolumab under 1 year after ASCT. Baseline TCR diversity was reportedly lower in newly diagnosed patients than healthy donors. Significantly greater TCR diversity emerged by C4D1 in CD4+ cells but not CD8+ cells.

Specified time point: cycle 4 day 1 (C4D1), after five to seven weeks of nivolumab. Every single patient, without exception, relapsed after autologous stem cell transplantation, and brentuximab vedotin exposure varied. Progressive disease, partial response or complete response was each patient's best response. Germline lookup yields CDR1 MNHNS and CDR2 SASEGT. This CDR3 is 16 amino acids long. V was cut by 0 bases and J by 7 bases, with 13 bases left in between. Libraries were prepared by immunoSEQ multiplex PCR; TCRdb keeps only in-frame clonotypes and omits some of them. The table includes under 30,000 clones, approximately 79% detected once. Worth noting for this clone: The antigen is not known.

The chain recombines TRBV6-1 with TRBJ1-6, with D perhaps TRBD1 (6 bases). The source material was peripheral blood mononuclear cells (PBMCs), sampled before the fourth cycle of nivolumab. The source is a human donor with classical Hodgkin lymphoma. The chain's CDR3 is CASSEAGQGRNSPLHF. The CDR3 DNA reads TGTGCCAGCAGTGAAGCCGGGCAGGGGAGGAATTCACCCCTCCACTTT.